This TCR beta chain was sequenced for a study of T cell repertoires in cytomegalovirus infection. Study summary: Recently identified HLA-C-restricted CMV epitopes were used, and well-studied HLA-B-restricted CMV epitopes were used as well.

Looked up from germline, CDR1 is MNHEY and CDR2 is SMNVEV (reference sequence). V was trimmed by 5 bases and J by 4 bases, leaving 11 bases between them. The CDR3 totals 13 residues. This clonotype has just a few counts. The antigen is undetermined. TCRdb re-called the reads through MiXCR, storing one row per CDR3 protein. The sample yields some 320,000 distinct CDR3 sequences, almost 30% seen once. The specimen was cultured PBMCs, collected from culture after CMV antigen stimulation. J is TRBJ2-5 and V is TRBV27; D is undetermined. The origin of this receptor is a human donor in good health (CMV status not recorded). Some clones in this sample may be carry-over from other donors' samples. The CDR3 spells CASSPARRETQYF. CDR3 sequence (DNA): TGTGCCAGCAGTCCCGCCAGGAGAGAGACCCAGTACTTC.